Listed here are 27 T cell receptor beta chains from one sample, sequenced in a study of human T cells and chemical hapten exposure (dated by TCRdb to the early 2020s). What this sample's time point label stands for: patch test 3, about 24 weeks after DPC sensitization. This sample's treatment or condition label indicates: therapeutic diphenylcyclopropenone sensitization with weekly scalp DPC. Library method: RACE. Sequencer: NextSeq 500. TCRdb ran its own pipeline on the public reads, namely fastp trimming at Q25 and MiXCR clone calling, and kept in-frame beta chains. Each record represents a unique CDR3 protein, reported with the most common genes and DNA among its rows. A total of more than 150,000 distinct CDR3 sequences appear in this sample, 20% to 25% of them only once. The ten largest clones capture approximately 2.3% of the sample. The source material was whole blood, sampled in connection with sensitization to the hapten diphenylcyclopropenone (DPC). Every receptor here comes from a woman aged 40 to 49 with alopecia areata. Some clones in this sample may be carry-over from other donors' samples.

This clonotype was observed a few times. The CDR3 nucleotides read TGTGCCAGCAGTTACTCGGACTTCTACGAGCAGTACTTC. It specifies CASSYSDFYEQYF. The J gene is TRBJ2-7, the V gene TRBV6-2 or TRBV6-3; D may be TRBD2 (5 bases). With 0 bases removed from V and 3 bases from J, the gap between germline ends came to 6 bases. This CDR3 spans 13 amino acids. CDR1 MNHEY and CDR2 SVGEGT come from the germline V gene.

This clonotype was observed a few times. This CDR3 reads CSASQNQPQHF. The CDR3 coding sequence is TGCAGTGCTAGTCAGAATCAGCCCCAGCATTTT. The chain carries TRBV20-1 and TRBJ1-5, with D unresolved. The CDR3 extends over 11 amino acids. The V end lost 3 bases, the J end lost 4 bases, and 4 bases lay between the germline ends. The germline CDR1 and CDR2 sequences are DFQATT and SNEGSKA (reference sequence).

This clonotype was recorded a few times. V gene TRBV20-1 combines with J gene TRBJ1-5, with a tentative D call TRBD1 (5 bases). CDR3 length equals 14 residues. Trimming removed 5 bases at V and 2 bases at J, with 13 bases between. CDR1 and CDR2 from the germline V gene are DFQATT and SNEGSKA (reference sequence). The CDR3 here is CSAEVGGGNQPQHF. The CDR3 region has the DNA TGCAGTGCTGAGGTGGGGGGAGGCAATCAGCCCCAGCATTTT.

The chain has TRBV12-3 or TRBV12-4 and TRBJ2-6; weak D call: TRBD1 (6 bases). V lost 3 bases and J lost 0, with 12 bases in between. The CDR3 covers 17 residues. This CDR3 is CASSLGQGSSGANVLTF. As DNA, the CDR3 is TGTGCCAGCAGTTTGGGGCAGGGGAGCTCTGGGGCCAACGTCCTGACTTTC.

The chain couples TRBV29-1 to TRBJ2-5, with D possibly matching TRBD2 (6 bases). V lost 0 bases and J lost 7, with 24 bases in between. Germline-derived CDR1 and CDR2 are SQVTM and ANQGSEA. The CDR3 spans 17 residues. CDR3 protein: CSVEDRVWPRGPATQYF. CDR3 sequence (DNA): TGCAGCGTTGAAGATCGAGTATGGCCGCGGGGCCCAGCGACCCAGTACTTC.

This clonotype was counted between two and nine times. The chain has TRBV6-5 and TRBJ1-6; D may be TRBD1 (6 bases). CDR1 is MNHEY, CDR2 SVGAGI, per germline. V lost 6 bases to trimming and J lost 9 bases, with 9 bases between them. The CDR3 consists of 12 residues. CDR3 amino acids: CASRGQLSPLHF. CDR3 nucleotides: TGTGCCAGCAGAGGACAGCTTTCACCCCTCCACTTT.

The chain carries TRBV6-2 or TRBV6-3 and TRBJ2-3, with D perhaps TRBD1 (5 bases). Germline V lookup: CDR1 MNHEY, CDR2 SVGEGT. The V end was cut by 0 bases, the J end by 4 bases, with 14 bases between. CDR3 length equals 16 residues. CDR3 sequence: CASSYSQARWPDTQYF. CDR3 bases: TGTGCCAGCAGTTACTCACAGGCAAGGTGGCCAGATACGCAGTATTTT.

The J gene is TRBJ2-5, the V gene TRBV12-3 or TRBV12-4, with a weak D call TRBD1 (6 bases). Trimming shortened V by 0 bases and J by 5 bases, and 22 bases separated the two germline ends. The CDR3 covers 18 residues. Written as DNA, the CDR3 is TGTGCCAGCAGTTTAGCGAGTCTAGCTATGAAGAGGGGGGAGACCCAGTACTTC. Protein product: CASSLASLAMKRGETQYF.

V is TRBV29-1 and J is TRBJ2-2; D is uncertain. V gave up 5 bases and J gave up 0 bases, with 7 bases separating them. This CDR3 is built from 13 residues. Germline lookup yields CDR1 SQVTM and CDR2 ANQGSEA. The CDR3 sequence is CSVLWPNTGELFF. The CDR3 region has the DNA TGCAGCGTTCTATGGCCGAACACCGGGGAGCTGTTTTTT.

The chain joins TRBV7-9 to TRBJ2-2; no clear D gene. This CDR3 is built from 15 residues. CDR1 and CDR2 (germline): SEHNR, FQNEAQ (reference sequence). The V end was cut by 5 bases, the J end by 1 base, with 11 bases between. The CDR3 loop reads CASSPDKRNTGELFF. The CDR3 bases are TGTGCCAGCAGCCCCGATAAGCGGAACACCGGGGAGCTGTTTTTT. Full variable domain (outside the CDR3, taken from reference TRBV7-9 and TRBJ2-2): DTGVSQNPRHKITKRGQNVTFRCDPISEHNRLYWYRQTLGQGPEFLTYFQNEAQLEKSRLLSDRFSAERPKGSFSTLEIQRTEQGDSAMYLCASSPDKRNTGELFFGEGSRLTVL.

Only a few counts were recorded for this clonotype. The V and J genes are TRBV28 and TRBJ2-5; the D gene is possibly TRBD1 (6 bases). The V end was cut by 3 bases, the J end by 4 bases, with 12 bases between. The CDR3 extends over 14 amino acids. Germline values: CDR1 MDHEN, CDR2 SYDVKM. In nucleotides, the CDR3 is TGTGCCAGCAGTTTGGGGGCAGTGAGAGAGACCCAGTACTTC. Translated, it gives CASSLGAVRETQYF.

This clonotype came up many times. The rearrangement uses TRBV12-3 or TRBV12-4 and TRBJ2-3; D gene unclear. Between the trimmed V and J ends, which lost 1 base and 6 bases, there was a span of 2 bases. This CDR3 region has 11 residues. The CDR3 nucleotides are TGTGCCAGCAGTTTAGGGGATACGCAGTATTTT. It yields the protein CASSLGDTQYF.

This clonotype has a handful of counts. This rearrangement joins TRBV29-1 to TRBJ2-1, with TRBD1 identical over 10 bases. V was clipped by 0 bases and J by 9 bases; unmatched bases: 8. There are 15 residues in the CDR3. The germline CDR1 and CDR2 sequences are SQVTM and ANQGSEA. The CDR3 DNA sequence: TGCAGCGTTGAAGACGACAGGGGGCGAATTGGTGAGCAGTTCTTC. It specifies CSVEDDRGRIGEQFF.

This clonotype was picked up a small number of times. CDR3 in amino acids: CASSFGSSGRAPDTQYF. The CDR3 DNA reads TGTGCCAGCAGCTTCGGATCTAGCGGGAGGGCACCAGATACGCAGTATTTT. The chain uses TRBV12-3 or TRBV12-4 and TRBJ2-3; TRBD2 aligns across 12 bases. This CDR3 is built from 17 residues. The V segment lost 6 bases and the J segment 4 bases; nucleotides outside the gene matches: 11.

This chain joins TRBV28 and TRBJ2-5, with D tentatively TRBD1 or TRBD2 (5 bases each). The CDR3 loop spans 13 amino acids. Germline CDR1 is MDHEN and CDR2 is SYDVKM. Trimming shortened V by 8 bases and J by 3 bases, and 13 bases separated the two germline ends. The CDR3 loop reads CASRRGQEETQYF. CDR3 nucleotides: TGTGCCAGCCGCCGGGGCCAAGAAGAGACCCAGTACTTC.

This clonotype was picked up a small number of times. The chain is built from TRBV10-3 and TRBJ1-2, with 7 nucleotides matching TRBD1. This CDR3 is 15 amino acids long. Per the germline V gene, CDR1 is ENHRY and CDR2 is SYGVKD. V shed 5 bases and J 8 bases; nucleotides not matched to a gene: 14. This CDR3 is CAISPIQGRGDGYTF. The CDR3 nucleotides are TGTGCCATCAGTCCAATACAGGGCAGGGGGGACGGCTACACCTTC.

This clonotype has only one observation. The rearrangement joins TRBV18 to TRBJ2-1, with D possibly being TRBD2 (6 bases). CDR1 is KGHSH, CDR2 LQKENI, per germline. The V end lost 8 bases, the J end lost 2 bases, and 13 bases lay between the germline ends. The CDR3 totals 14 residues. CDR3 in DNA: TGTGCCAGCGAGGGCGGGAATCCCTACAATGAGCAGTTCTTC. Its protein is CASEGGNPYNEQFF.

CDR3 nucleotides: TGTGCCAGCAGTTTTCGGGACGTAGGACAGGGGGATACGCAGTATTTT. Its translation is CASSFRDVGQGDTQYF. J is TRBJ2-3 and V is TRBV28; 9 bases match TRBD1. V was pared by 3 bases and J by 6 bases, with 10 bases of the junction left unmatched. The germline CDR1 and CDR2 sequences are MDHEN and SYDVKM. The CDR3 has 16 residues.

The chain combines TRBV29-1 with TRBJ2-7; 7 bases align to TRBD2. J was trimmed by 6 bases and V by 7 bases; bases with no gene match: 12. Germline V gene lookup returns CDR1 SQVTM and CDR2 ANQGSEA. This CDR3 is 13 amino acids long. DNA for the CDR3: TGCAGCGCCGCGGCCAACCCGGGGGGCGAGCAGTACTTC. Protein: CSAAANPGGEQYF.

The chain joins TRBV5-1 to TRBJ1-4; the match to TRBD1 covers 11 bases. Germline CDR1 SGHRS, CDR2 YFSETQ. Germline trimming cut 4 bases from V and 5 bases from J; bases unmatched to any gene: 4. This CDR3 is 15 amino acids long. CDR3 sequence reads: CASSTGQGANEKLFF. The CDR3 nucleotides read TGCGCCAGCAGCACCGGACAGGGGGCAAATGAAAAACTGTTTTTT.

V is TRBV9 and J is TRBJ2-1; weak D call: TRBD2 (5 bases). Germline V gene data show CDR1 as SGDLS and CDR2 as YYNGEE. CDR3 size: 15 residues. V shed 6 bases and J shed 10 bases, with 23 bases lying between them. The CDR3 spells CASTDGPSWAGEQFF. As DNA, the CDR3 is TGTGCCAGCACCGACGGACCTAGCTGGGCGGGCGAGCAGTTCTTC.

This clonotype was counted only a few times. The V and J genes are TRBV20-1 and TRBJ2-5; 11 bases map to TRBD2. V lost 1 base and J lost 4; bases outside the gene matches: 2. The CDR3 spans 14 residues. Germline V lookup: CDR1 DFQATT, CDR2 SNEGSKA (reference sequence). CDR3 region: CSARATSGRETQYF. CDR3 coding DNA: TGCAGTGCTAGAGCCACTAGCGGGAGAGAGACCCAGTACTTC.

The chain uses TRBV10-3 and TRBJ1-6, with D tentatively TRBD1 (5 bases). The germline gives CDR1 ENHRY, CDR2 SYGVKD. The V end lost 2 bases, the J end lost 7 bases, and 12 bases lay between the germline ends. The CDR3 runs 15 residues. The CDR3 nucleotides are TGTGCCATCAGTGAGAATCGGGGGGAAAATTCACCCCTCCACTTT. This sequence encodes CAISENRGENSPLHF.

A few counts support this clonotype. The chain recombines TRBV20-1 with TRBJ1-5; TRBD1 might be the D (6 bases). Germline V gene data show CDR1 as DFQATT and CDR2 as SNEGSKA (reference sequence). Deletions cut 5 bases from V and 7 bases from J, with 18 bases between. This CDR3 region has 14 residues. CDR3 residues: CSAQLGGAGQPQHF. CDR3 bases: TGCAGTGCTCAGCTCGGGGGCGCGGGGCAGCCCCAGCATTTT.

This clonotype was detected many times. The chain couples TRBV20-1 to TRBJ2-3; 11 nucleotides agree with TRBD2. Germline CDR1 is DFQATT and CDR2 is SNEGSKA (reference sequence). This CDR3 comprises 12 residues. The CDR3 sequence: CRGTSGANTQYF. CDR3 in DNA: TGCAGGGGGACTAGCGGTGCCAATACGCAGTATTTT.

The chain links TRBV27 to TRBJ2-6; D perhaps matches TRBD2 (6 bases). The V end was cut by 8 bases, the J end by 7 bases, with 18 bases between. Germline V gives CDR1 MNHEY, CDR2 SMNVEV (reference sequence). The CDR3 covers 15 residues. CDR3 nucleotide sequence: TGTGCCAGCGGTCCCGGGACCGGGAGTGCCAACGTCCTGACTTTC. It translates to CASGPGTGSANVLTF.

This chain links TRBV11-1 with TRBJ2-4; D may be TRBD2 (6 bases). Trimming shortened V by 1 base and J by 5 bases, and 12 bases separated the two germline ends. The germline V gene encodes CDR1 SGHAT and CDR2 FQDESV (reference sequence). The CDR3 consists of 15 residues. The CDR3 DNA reads as TGTGCCAGCAGCTTAGACGGGAGCGGCCAAAACATTCAGTACTTC. Translated: CASSLDGSGQNIQYF.